These T cell receptor beta chains were read from a single sample in a study of graft-versus-host responses after intestinal transplantation. Profiling relied on immunoSEQ multiplex PCR, and the TCRdb table lists in-frame clones only, not all of them. The sample includes about 89,000 clones, 91% of them seen just once. Antigens of these TCRs are unknown. The source was unstimulated CD4+ T cells sorted from spleen or lymph node cells, collected before intestinal transplant. The receptors were sampled from a human donor who received an intestinal transplant. Both conserved end residues are part of each CDR3. The D gene is left open where the match is weak. Clone size is given for some rows only: seen once, a few or many times, or a class if the clone is expanded.

>TRBV18|-|-|12|TRBJ2-7
TGTGCCAGCTCGGGCGCCTACTACGAGCAGTACTTC
CASSGAYYEQYF
>TRBV5-1|TRBD1|once|15|TRBJ2-2
TGCGCCAGCAGCTTGGGACAGGGCGGCACCGGGGAGCTGTTTTTT
CASSLGQGGTGELFF
>TRBV2|-|-|16|TRBJ2-2
TGTGCCAGCAGTGAGGTGGGCGGGGGCAACACCGGGGAGCTGTTTTTT
CASSEVGGGNTGELFF
>TRBV6-5|-|-|13|TRBJ2-5
TGTGCCAGCAGTCGACAGGCTTGGGAGACCCAGTACTTC
CASSRQAWETQYF
>TRBV2|TRBD2|-|14|TRBJ2-1
TGTGCCAGCGGACTAGCGGGGGGCCGGGATGAGCAGTTCTTC
CASGLAGGRDEQFF
>TRBV4-3|TRBD1|-|16|TRBJ1-6
TGCGCCAGCAGCCAAGAAGCGGGACAGGGGTTTCCACCCCTCCACTTT
CASSQEAGQGFPPLHF
>TRBV7-9|TRBD1|once|13|TRBJ2-1
TGTGCCAGCAGCTTGCACCGGGACAGGGGCAAGTTCTTC
CASSLHRDRGKFF
>TRBV28|TRBD1|-|18|TRBJ1-2
TGTGCCAGCAGTGTCGCCGGGACAGGGGGGGGGCAAAAGGGTGGCTACACCTTC
CASSVAGTGGGQKGGYTF
>TRBV7-2|TRBD1|-|15|TRBJ2-7
TGTGCCAGCAGCCAAGAAAGGACAGGGAGAGACGAGCAGTACTTC
CASSQERTGRDEQYF
>TRBV5-1|TRBD1|-|13|TRBJ1-1
TGCGCCAGCAGAAGACAGGGCTTAGATGAAGCTTTCTTT
CASRRQGLDEAFF
>TRBV19|TRBD1|-|15|TRBJ1-5
TGTGCCAGTAGTATTTCAGGGGGCGGGGGTCAGCCCCAGCATTTT
CASSISGGGGQPQHF
>TRBV19|TRBD1|-|16|TRBJ1-5
TGTGCCAGTAGTACTCGGCGGGACAGGGACAATCAGCCCCAGCATTTT
CASSTRRDRDNQPQHF
>TRBV27|TRBD1|-|13|TRBJ2-7
TGTGCCAGCAGGCGACAGGGTGCCTACGAGCAGTACTTC
CASRRQGAYEQYF
>TRBV5-8|TRBD1|few|15|TRBJ2-7
TGTGCCAGCAGCATGAGAGACAGGGAAGGTGGCGAGCAGTACTTC
CASSMRDREGGEQYF
>TRBV18|TRBD1|-|15|TRBJ1-2
TGTGCCAGCCAACAGACTACAGGGGGCGACTATGGCTACACCTTC
CASQQTTGGDYGYTF
>TRBV27|-|-|17|TRBJ1-1
TGTGCCAGCAGTTTAAGGCCCTGGGGGGGGCCGAACACTGAAGCTTTCTTT
CASSLRPWGGPNTEAFF
>TRBV5-6|TRBD1|-|14|TRBJ2-7
TGTGCCAGCAGCTCCGGGACAGGGGGCGACGAGCAGTACTTC
CASSSGTGGDEQYF
>TRBV7-9|-|once|15|TRBJ1-3
TGTGCCAGCACGCGCTGGCAGGCCTCTGGAAACACCATATATTTT
CASTRWQASGNTIYF
>TRBV6-1|TRBD1|-|14|TRBJ2-7
TGTGCCAGCAGCCAACAGGGGCTCTCCTACGAGCAGTACTTC
CASSQQGLSYEQYF
>TRBV19|TRBD1|-|15|TRBJ2-7
TGTGCCAGTAGTGCCGAAGGGCAGGGGGTCATCGAGCAGTACTTC
CASSAEGQGVIEQYF
>TRBV6-5|TRBD1|-|15|TRBJ1-2
TGTGCCAGCAGTTACGGGGACAGGGGGACGGGGGGCTACACCTTC
CASSYGDRGTGGYTF
>TRBV2|TRBD1|-|15|TRBJ2-5
TGTGCCAGCAGTGAAGCGTACAGGGGCCCGCAGACCCAGTACTTC
CASSEAYRGPQTQYF
>TRBV27|TRBD1|-|14|TRBJ2-7
TGTGCCAGCAGTTTCCTGACAGGGCCCTACGAGCAGTACTTC
CASSFLTGPYEQYF
>TRBV6-6|-|few|14|TRBJ2-1
TGTGCCAGCAGTCCGGGGTATTCTTACAATGAGCAGTTCTTC
CASSPGYSYNEQFF
>TRBV6-5|-|-|14|TRBJ1-4
TGTGCCAGCAGTCAGACAGCAACTAATGAAAAACTGTTTTTT
CASSQTATNEKLFF
>TRBV9|-|-|13|TRBJ1-1
TGTGCCAGCAGCGTAGTCCAGGATACTGAAGCTTTCTTT
CASSVVQDTEAFF
>TRBV7-2|-|-|16|TRBJ1-3
TGTGCCAGCAGCTTAGCCACAGGGCCACCTGGAAACACCATATATTTT
CASSLATGPPGNTIYF
>TRBV7-8|-|-|15|TRBJ1-1
TGTGCCAGCAGCTTTCGGGGTGGACCGTACACTGAAGCTTTCTTT
CASSFRGGPYTEAFF
>TRBV5-1|TRBD2|-|16|TRBJ2-3
TGCGCCAGCAGCTTGAGCGGCAGGGACTACACAGATACGCAGTATTTT
CASSLSGRDYTDTQYF
>TRBV4-3|TRBD1|-|16|TRBJ1-2
TGCGCCAGCAGCCTACTCGGAACCGGGACAGGGGGAGGCTACACCTTC
CASSLLGTGTGGGYTF
>TRBV2|-|-|11|TRBJ2-3
TGTGCCAGCAGAACAGGAGATACGCAGTATTTT
CASRTGDTQYF
>TRBV27|TRBD2|-|16|TRBJ2-1
TGTGCCAGCAGTTTAATCGGACTAGCGGGGGGAAATGAGCAGTTCTTC
CASSLIGLAGGNEQFF
>TRBV19|TRBD2|-|16|TRBJ2-7
TGTGCCAGTAGTATGAGGGGACTAGCGGGAGCCTACGAGCAGTACTTC
CASSMRGLAGAYEQYF
>TRBV4-1|-|-|12|TRBJ1-2
TGCGCCAGCAGCGCACAGGGTTATGGCTACACCTTC
CASSAQGYGYTF
>TRBV21-1|-|-|12|TRBJ1-2
TGTGCCAGCAGGGGGCCCCCGAGAGGCTACACCTTC
CASRGPPRGYTF
>TRBV19|TRBD1|once|18|TRBJ1-5
TGTGCCAGTAGTACGGGGACAGGGAGGCGTCTTAGCAATCAGCCCCAGCATTTT
CASSTGTGRRLSNQPQHF
>TRBV7-8|-|-|15|TRBJ2-3
TGTGCCAGCAGCCCCTTCGCCAGGGCCCCTGATACGCAGTATTTT
CASSPFARAPDTQYF
>TRBV2|-|-|14|TRBJ2-4
TGTGCCAGCAGTGGTTACGGGGGGCGAAACATTCAGTACTTC
CASSGYGGRNIQYF
>TRBV2|-|few|14|TRBJ2-1
TGTGCCGACGCCCGAAGCGCCTCCTACAATGAGCAGTTCTTC
CADARSASYNEQFF
>TRBV9|-|-|14|TRBJ1-1
TGTGCCAGCAGCCCCCGGGAGGGGCTCACTGAAGCTTTCTTT
CASSPREGLTEAFF
>TRBV10-1|-|-|14|TRBJ1-1
TGCGCCAGCAGTGAATCCCGAGTGAACACTGAAGCTTTCTTT
CASSESRVNTEAFF
>TRBV19|-|once|15|TRBJ1-2
TGTGCCAGTAGTATCCGGGGGGGCCAAAACTATGGCTACACCTTC
CASSIRGGQNYGYTF
>TRBV30|TRBD2|-|15|TRBJ2-1
TGTGCCTGGAGTGTAACGAGCGGGGTTTACAATGAGCAGTTCTTC
CAWSVTSGVYNEQFF
>TRBV30|-|-|13|TRBJ1-2
TGTGCCTGGAGTGTTCTCGAGTCGGATGGCTACACCTTC
CAWSVLESDGYTF
>TRBV9|-|-|14|TRBJ1-5
TGTGCCAGCAGCGGGGGGCTTAGCAATCAGCCCCAGCATTTT
CASSGGLSNQPQHF
>TRBV5-1|TRBD1|-|14|TRBJ1-2
TGCGCCAGCAGCTCCGGGACAGGGGCATATGGCTACACCTTC
CASSSGTGAYGYTF
>TRBV6-4|TRBD1|-|17|TRBJ2-1
TGTGCCAGCAGTGTTTCGACAGGGGCCAGATCCTACAATGAGCAGTTCTTC
CASSVSTGARSYNEQFF
>TRBV30|-|-|19|TRBJ1-6
TGTGCCTGGAGTGTACCGGGACACGGGGCGAAGGGACCTAATTCACCCCTCCACTTT
CAWSVPGHGAKGPNSPLHF
>TRBV7-2|TRBD2|-|17|TRBJ2-2
TGTGCCAGCAGCTCCCGCGGACTAGCAATCAACACCGGGGAGCTGTTTTTT
CASSSRGLAINTGELFF
>TRBV7-9|TRBD1|-|13|TRBJ1-1
TGTGCCAGCAGCCAGACAGGGGGGGTGGGAGCTTTCTTT
CASSQTGGVGAFF
>TRBV14|-|once|13|TRBJ1-2
TGTGCCAGCAGCCAAGCGGGGAGGTATGGCTACACCTTC
CASSQAGRYGYTF
>TRBV12-5|-|-|12|TRBJ2-3
TGTGCTAGTGCTCCTGACTTGGATACGCAGTATTTT
CASAPDLDTQYF
>TRBV19|-|few|16|TRBJ1-3
TGTGCCAGTATCGGAGCGGGACGTTCCTCTGGAAACACCATATATTTT
CASIGAGRSSGNTIYF